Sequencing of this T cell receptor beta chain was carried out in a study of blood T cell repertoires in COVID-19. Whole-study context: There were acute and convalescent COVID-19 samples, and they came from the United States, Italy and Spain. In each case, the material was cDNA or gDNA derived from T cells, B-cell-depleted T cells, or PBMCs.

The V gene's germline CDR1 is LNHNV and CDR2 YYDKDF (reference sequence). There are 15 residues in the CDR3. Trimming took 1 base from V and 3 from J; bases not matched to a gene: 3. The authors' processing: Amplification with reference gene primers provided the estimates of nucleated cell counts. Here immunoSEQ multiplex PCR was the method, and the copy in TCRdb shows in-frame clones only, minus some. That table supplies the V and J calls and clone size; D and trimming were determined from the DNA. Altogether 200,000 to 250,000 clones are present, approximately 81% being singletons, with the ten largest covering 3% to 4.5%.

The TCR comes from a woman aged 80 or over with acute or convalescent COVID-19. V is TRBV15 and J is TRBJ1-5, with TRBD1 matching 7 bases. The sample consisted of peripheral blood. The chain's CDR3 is CATSRGDRYNQPQHF. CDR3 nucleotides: TGTGCCACCAGCAGAGGGGACAGATACAATCAGCCCCAGCATTTT.